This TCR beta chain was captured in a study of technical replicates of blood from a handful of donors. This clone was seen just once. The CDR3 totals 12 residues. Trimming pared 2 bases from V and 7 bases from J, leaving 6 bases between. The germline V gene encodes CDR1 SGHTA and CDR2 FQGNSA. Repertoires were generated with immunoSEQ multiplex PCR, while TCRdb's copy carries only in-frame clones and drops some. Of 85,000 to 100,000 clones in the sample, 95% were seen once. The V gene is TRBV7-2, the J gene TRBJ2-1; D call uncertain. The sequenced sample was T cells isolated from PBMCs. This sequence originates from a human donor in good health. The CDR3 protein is CASSLFRNEQFF. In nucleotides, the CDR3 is TGTGCCAGCAGCTTATTTAGAAATGAGCAGTTCTTC.